The 14 T cell receptor beta chains reported below all come from one sample, sequenced in a study of blood T cell repertoires in COVID-19. Measured with immunoSEQ multiplex PCR; TCRdb has only the in-frame clones, and not every one. The table has roughly 160,000 clones, 82% seen once. The sample was PBMCs or T cells enriched from blood (not recorded which). These receptors were collected from a man aged 55 to 70 who had recovered from COVID-19.

The CDR3 DNA sequence: TGTGCCAGCAGCCCCGTAGCGGGAGGAGGGACAGATACGCAGTATTTT. Translated: CASSPVAGGGTDTQYF. The rearrangement links TRBV7-9 to TRBJ2-3; 10 nucleotides line up with TRBD2. The CDR3 is 16 residues long. With 5 bases clipped from V and 3 bases from J, the junction kept 8 bases outside the gene matches. Germline CDR1 reads SEHNR; CDR2 reads FQNEAQ (reference sequence).

J is TRBJ2-7 and V is TRBV10-3, with a tentative D call TRBD2 (6 bases). CDR3 length: 14 residues. Trimming pared 6 bases from V and 1 base from J, leaving 13 bases between. CDR1 and CDR2 from the germline V gene are ENHRY and SYGVKD. The DNA for the CDR3 is TGTGCCATCAGCCTGAGCGGGCATTCCTACGAGCAGTACTTC. As protein: CAISLSGHSYEQYF.

The rearrangement uses TRBV27 and TRBJ1-5; D gene uncertain. V was trimmed by 4 bases and J by 0 bases, leaving 10 bases between them. There are 15 residues in the CDR3. The germline CDR1 and CDR2 sequences are MNHEY and SMNVEV (reference sequence). The DNA of the CDR3 is TGTGCCAGCAGTTCAAGTTGGCTTAGCAATCAGCCCCAGCATTTT. The encoded protein is CASSSSWLSNQPQHF.

The chain has TRBV12-3 or TRBV12-4 and TRBJ1-6, with D unclear. The V end lost 5 bases, the J end lost 8 bases, and 10 bases lay between the germline ends. This CDR3 comprises 13 residues. CDR3 nucleotides: TGTGCCAGCAGTCAAGACTGGGATTCACCCCTCCACTTT. It encodes CASSQDWDSPLHF.

The chain recombines TRBV5-8 with TRBJ1-3; D is unresolved. Germline CDR1 and CDR2: SGHTS and YDEGEE. This CDR3 region has 16 residues. The V gene lost 2 bases and the J gene lost 0 bases, with 12 bases spanning the gap. The CDR3 DNA follows: TGTGCCAGCAGCTTACATGGAGGGTTCTCTGGAAACACCATATATTTT. It yields the protein CASSLHGGFSGNTIYF.

The rearrangement joins TRBV9 to TRBJ2-7; weak D call: TRBD1 (5 bases). This CDR3 is built from 14 residues. V lost 4 bases and J lost 6, with 17 bases in between. Germline CDR1 and CDR2: SGDLS and YYNGEE. In DNA form, the CDR3 reads TGTGCCAGCAGCAAATTCATTAGGGGTGCCGAGCAGTACTTC. It specifies CASSKFIRGAEQYF.

The chain recombines TRBV24-1 with TRBJ2-5; TRBD2 matches 8 bases. The CDR3 is made up of 14 amino acids. The V gene end was trimmed by 2 bases and the J gene end by 4 bases; junction bases not matched to a gene: 2. The germline V gene has CDR1 KGHDR and CDR2 SFDVKD. The CDR3 nucleotides read TGTGCCACCAGTGATTCGCGGGGGGCAGAGACCCAGTACTTC. It codes for CATSDSRGAETQYF.

The V call is TRBV2, the J call TRBJ1-6, with D possibly matching TRBD1 (5 bases). This CDR3 has 14 residues. Trimming removed 6 bases at V and 5 bases at J, with 11 bases between. Germline-derived CDR1 and CDR2 are SNHLY and FYNNEI. For the CDR3, the DNA is TGTGCCAGCAGCTGGGGGGTTAATAATTCACCCCTCCACTTT. Protein product: CASSWGVNNSPLHF. Combining the CDR3 with reference TRBV2 and TRBJ1-6 gives the whole variable domain EPEVTQTPSHQVTQMGQEVILRCVPISNHLYFYWYRQILGQKVEFLVSFYNNEISEKSEIFDDQFSVERPDGSNFTLKIRSTKLEDSAMYFCASSWGVNNSPLHFGNGTRLTVT.

The CDR3 spells CASSPTGKDEQYF. CDR3 nucleotide sequence: TGTGCCAGCAGTCCGACGGGGAAGGACGAGCAGTACTTC. The chain joins TRBV6-5 to TRBJ2-7; perhaps TRBD2 as D (5 bases). CDR3 size: 13 residues. Germline lookup yields CDR1 MNHEY and CDR2 SVGAGI. V gave up 5 bases and J gave up 5 bases, with 13 bases separating them.

CDR3 DNA: TGTGCCAGCAGAGCGAACACAAACACCGGGGAGCTGTTTTTT. It codes for CASRANTNTGELFF. The chain employs TRBV2 and TRBJ2-2; D remains ambiguous. The CDR3 has 14 residues. Trimming cost V 6 bases and J 2 bases, with 10 bases left between them. Germline V gene sequence: CDR1 SNHLY, CDR2 FYNNEI.

V is TRBV5-6 and J is TRBJ1-6; 9 bases fit TRBD1. The V gene end was trimmed by 2 bases and the J gene end by 7 bases; junction bases not matched to a gene: 7. CDR3 size: 16 residues. Germline loops: CDR1 SGHDT, CDR2 YYEEEE. Written as DNA, the CDR3 is TGTGCCAGCAGCTTAGGGGGACAGGGAGGGAATTCACCCCTCCACTTT. Translation: CASSLGGQGGNSPLHF.

The chain recombines TRBV7-8 with TRBJ1-1; D remains unclear. The V gene's germline CDR1 is SGHVS and CDR2 FQNEAQ. The CDR3 covers 15 residues. Trimming cost V 1 base and J 0 bases, with 9 bases left between them. CDR3 sequence reads: CASSLVGDMNTEAFF. CDR3 coding DNA: TGTGCCAGCAGCTTAGTCGGGGATATGAACACTGAAGCTTTCTTT.

The chain uses TRBV7-8 and TRBJ1-6; D not certain. Trimming took off 5 bases at V and 9 bases at J, with 20 bases between the two ends. The CDR3 spans 16 residues. Germline values: CDR1 SGHVS, CDR2 FQNEAQ. The CDR3 nucleotides are TGTGCCAGCAGCCGAGTCGGGGTGGGTAAAATTTCACCCCTCCACTTT. It specifies CASSRVGVGKISPLHF.

The chain couples TRBV4-1 to TRBJ2-5, with 8 bases identical to TRBD1. Germline CDR1 reads MGHRA; CDR2 reads YSYEKL. The CDR3 runs 16 residues. Unmatched junction bases numbered 8, after V lost 4 bases and J lost 1 base. The CDR3 nucleotides read TGCGCCAGCAGCCTTAGGACAGGGACTCCCCAAGAGACCCAGTACTTC. As protein: CASSLRTGTPQETQYF.